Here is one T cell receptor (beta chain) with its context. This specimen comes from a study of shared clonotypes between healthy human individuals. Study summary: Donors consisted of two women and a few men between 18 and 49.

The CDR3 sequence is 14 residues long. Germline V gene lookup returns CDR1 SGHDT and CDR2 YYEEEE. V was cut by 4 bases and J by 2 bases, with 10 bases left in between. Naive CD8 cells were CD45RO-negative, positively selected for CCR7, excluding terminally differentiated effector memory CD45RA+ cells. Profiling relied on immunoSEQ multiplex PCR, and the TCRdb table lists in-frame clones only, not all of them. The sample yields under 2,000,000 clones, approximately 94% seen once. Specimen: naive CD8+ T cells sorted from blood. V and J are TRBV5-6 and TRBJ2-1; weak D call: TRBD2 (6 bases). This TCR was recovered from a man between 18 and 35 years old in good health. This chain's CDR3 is CASSGGWTYNEQFF. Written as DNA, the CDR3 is TGTGCCAGCAGCGGGGGGTGGACCTACAATGAGCAGTTCTTC.